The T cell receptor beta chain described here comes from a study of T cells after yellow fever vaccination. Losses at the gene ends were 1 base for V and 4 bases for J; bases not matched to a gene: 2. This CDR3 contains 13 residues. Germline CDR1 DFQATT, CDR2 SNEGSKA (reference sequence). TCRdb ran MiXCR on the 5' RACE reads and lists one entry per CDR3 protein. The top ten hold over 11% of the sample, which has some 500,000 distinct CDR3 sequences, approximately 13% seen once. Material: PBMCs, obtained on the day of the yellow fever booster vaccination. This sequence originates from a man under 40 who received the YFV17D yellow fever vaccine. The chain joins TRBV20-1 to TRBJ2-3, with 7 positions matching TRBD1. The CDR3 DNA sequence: TGCAGTGCTAGAGGACAGGGCGCAGATACGCAGTATTTT. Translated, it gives CSARGQGADTQYF.